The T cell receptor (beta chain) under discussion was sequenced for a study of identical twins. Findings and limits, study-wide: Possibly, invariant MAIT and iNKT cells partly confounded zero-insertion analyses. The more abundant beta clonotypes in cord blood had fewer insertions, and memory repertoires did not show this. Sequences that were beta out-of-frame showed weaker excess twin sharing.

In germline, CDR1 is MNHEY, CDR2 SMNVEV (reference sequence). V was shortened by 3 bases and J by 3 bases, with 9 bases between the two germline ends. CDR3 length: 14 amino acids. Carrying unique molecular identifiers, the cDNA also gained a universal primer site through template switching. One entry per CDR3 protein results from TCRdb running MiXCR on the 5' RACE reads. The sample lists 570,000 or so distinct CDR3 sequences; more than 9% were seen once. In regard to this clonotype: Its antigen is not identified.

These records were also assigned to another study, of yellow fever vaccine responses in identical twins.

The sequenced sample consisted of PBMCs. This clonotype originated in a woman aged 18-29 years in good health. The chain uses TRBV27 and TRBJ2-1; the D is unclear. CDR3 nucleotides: TGTGCCAGCAGTTTTACGGGTATCTACAATGAGCAGTTCTTC. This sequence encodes CASSFTGIYNEQFF.